One sample yielded the 22 T cell receptor beta chains listed below, sequenced in a study of T cells expressing NK-cell markers. TCRdb re-called the 5' RACE reads; one entry per CDR3 protein, DNA not given. The repertoire table contains about 540,000 distinct CDR3 sequences. Material for sequencing was blood T cells: a sorted CD56 or NKG2C T cell subset, CD4+ or CD8+ T cells, or bulk PBMC T cells (not recorded which). These receptors originate from a man between 18 and 29 years old in good health.

This chain joins TRBV20-1 and TRBJ2-3. The length of the CDR3 is 14 residues. The V gene's germline CDR1 is DFQATT and CDR2 SNEGSKA (reference sequence). The CDR3 reads CSASHDRITDTQYF.

This rearrangement joins TRBV30 to TRBJ2-2; TCRdb picks TRBD1, but there is no DNA to check that call. Germline loops: CDR1 GTSNPN, CDR2 SVGIG (reference sequence). CDR3 length equals 15 residues. CDR3 loop: CAWDRTGANTGELFF.

The V and J genes are TRBV9 and TRBJ2-3. This CDR3 is 17 amino acids long. Germline V gene data show CDR1 as SGDLS and CDR2 as YYNGEE. CDR3 loop: CASSKRKGTAITDTQYF.

The J gene is TRBJ1-1, the V gene TRBV10-3; no DNA is available, so the TRBD1 call from TCRdb remains unchecked. Germline loops: CDR1 ENHRY, CDR2 SYGVKD. The CDR3 covers 13 residues. CDR3 amino acids: CAISEIEGESAFF.

The rearrangement uses TRBV6-2 or TRBV6-3 and TRBJ2-1; as DNA is missing, the TRBD2 call by TCRdb cannot be tested. The CDR3 loop spans 16 amino acids. Germline CDR1 is MNHEY and CDR2 is SVGEGT. The CDR3: CASSPADLSSYNEQFF.

The V gene is TRBV7-2, the J gene TRBJ1-1; lacking DNA, the TRBD1 call made by TCRdb goes unchecked. CDR1 is SGHTA, CDR2 FQGNSA, per germline. The CDR3 extends over 15 amino acids. CDR3 protein: CASSRDSHMNTEAFF. Full variable domain (missing parts from reference TRBV7-2 and TRBJ1-1): GAGVSQSPSNKVTEKGKDVELRCDPISGHTALYWYRQSLGQGLEFLIYFQGNSAPDKSGLPSDRFSAERTGGSVSTLTIQRTQQEDSAVYLCASSRDSHMNTEAFFGQGTRLTVV.

The V gene is TRBV29-1, the J gene TRBJ2-5; TCRdb picks TRBD2, but there is no DNA to check that call. Germline assignment: CDR1 SQVTM and CDR2 ANQGSEA. The CDR3 is 15 residues long. CDR3 sequence reads: CSVDVSGRGRETQYF.

The J gene is TRBJ2-3, the V gene TRBV13; TCRdb returns TRBD1, unconfirmable since there is no DNA. Germline assignment: CDR1 PRHDT and CDR2 FYEKMQ (reference sequence). There are 16 residues in the CDR3. CDR3 protein: CASNEQGLGLTDTQYF.

The CDR3 protein is CASSRLGTSGSLDTQYF. The V call is TRBV5-1, the J call TRBJ2-3; the D gene TCRdb calls, TRBD2, cannot be checked with no DNA. From germline, CDR1 is SGHRS and CDR2 YFSETQ. The CDR3 length is 17 residues. The full variable domain, its missing parts supplied by reference TRBV5-1 and TRBJ2-3, is KAGVTQTPRYLIKTRGQQVTLSCSPISGHRSVSWYQQTPGQGLQFLFEYFSETQRNKGNFPGRFSGRQFSNSRSEMNVSTLELGDSALYLCASSRLGTSGSLDTQYFGPGTRLTVL.

The genes are TRBV7-2 and TRBJ2-3; the D gene TCRdb calls, TRBD1, cannot be checked with no DNA. This CDR3 is built from 15 residues. The V gene's germline CDR1 is SGHTA and CDR2 FQGNSA. The CDR3 sequence: CASSRTGAAADTQYF. The full variable domain, completed using reference TRBV7-2 and TRBJ2-3, is GAGVSQSPSNKVTEKGKDVELRCDPISGHTALYWYRQSLGQGLEFLIYFQGNSAPDKSGLPSDRFSAERTGGSVSTLTIQRTQQEDSAVYLCASSRTGAAADTQYFGPGTRLTVL.

The V call is TRBV7-9, the J call TRBJ2-1. The length of the CDR3 is 15 residues. Germline V lookup: CDR1 SEHNR, CDR2 FQNEAQ (reference sequence). Here the CDR3 reads CASSKKQGLDNEQFF.

The chain combines TRBV6-2 or TRBV6-3 with TRBJ2-4. The germline V gene encodes CDR1 MNHEY and CDR2 SVGEGT. The CDR3 runs to 11 residues. CDR3 sequence reads: CASSYAAVQYF.

The chain is built from TRBV4-1 and TRBJ2-1. CDR1 is MGHRA and CDR2 is YSYEKL in the germline V gene. The CDR3 consists of 14 residues. CDR3 in amino acids: CASSQVQLGNEQFF.

The chain uses TRBV5-4 and TRBJ1-1; TCRdb proposes TRBD1, but this gene call is untestable without DNA. This CDR3 region has 17 residues. CDR1 and CDR2 (germline): SGHNT, YYREEE (reference sequence). CDR3 sequence: CAAATGGRSIMNTEAFF.

The chain has TRBV21-1 and TRBJ2-5. TRBV21-1 corresponds to a pseudogene. This CDR3 has 15 residues. CDR3 protein: CASSKGSAEQETQYF.

The chain links TRBV4-3 to TRBJ1-3. This CDR3 contains 14 residues. In germline, CDR1 is LGHNA, CDR2 YSLEER. The CDR3 reads CASSQWVEGNTIYF.

V and J are TRBV6-5 and TRBJ2-3. The length of the CDR3 is 12 residues. Germline V gene sequence: CDR1 MNHEY, CDR2 SVGAGI. CDR3 protein: CASRDGTDTQYF.

The genes are TRBV6-5 and TRBJ2-3. The CDR3 spans 13 residues. The V gene's germline CDR1 is MNHEY and CDR2 SVGAGI. This CDR3 is CASTEVSTDTQYF.

The chain employs TRBV27 and TRBJ2-7; the D call of TRBD1 rests on TCRdb alone, since no DNA is present to check it. Germline loops: CDR1 MNHEY, CDR2 SMNVEV (reference sequence). The CDR3 covers 18 residues. CDR3: CASTARGTVGLTSYEQYF.

The rearrangement links TRBV5-1 to TRBJ2-3; TCRdb proposes TRBD1, but this gene call is untestable without DNA. Germline V gene data show CDR1 as SGHRS and CDR2 as YFSETQ. The CDR3 runs 15 residues. The chain's CDR3 is CASSVQAEGVDTQYF.

V gene TRBV20-1 combines with J gene TRBJ2-5; TCRdb's D call, TRBD1, is unchecked because there is no DNA. The CDR3 extends over 14 amino acids. The germline V gene has CDR1 DFQATT and CDR2 SNEGSKA (reference sequence). The chain's CDR3 is CSAGAQTYQETQYF.

The chain is built from TRBV5-5 and TRBJ1-1. The CDR3 runs 12 residues. Per germline, CDR1 SGHKS and CDR2 YYEKEE (reference sequence). The chain's CDR3 is CASSLRTEGAFF.